This TCR beta chain was captured by sequencing in a study of beta chain bispecific antibodies for T cell cancers. Trimming took 3 bases from V and 6 from J, leaving 9 bases between them. The CDR3 runs to 13 residues. Germline CDR1 reads LNHDA; CDR2 reads SQIVND (reference sequence). This clonotype was seen ten or more times. Its cognate antigen is unknown. T cells were expanded from blood mononuclear cells for around three days with anti-CD3 OKT3 or CD3/CD28 beads. Study-level results: Most targeted TRBV signal came from the leukemia cell line cells, not normal T cells.

Clonotypes were quantified using unique molecular identifier barcodes. TCRdb re-analysed the 5' RACE reads in MiXCR, keeping a single row per CDR3 protein. The table records tens of thousands of distinct CDR3 sequences, less than 3% of them present only once. This chain uses TRBV19 with TRBJ2-1, with no clear D. What was sequenced was healthy donor T cells cultured with leukemia cells. This clonotype was sampled from a human donor in good health. Some clones in this sample may be carry-over from other donors' samples. The CDR3 nucleotides are TGTGCCAGTAGTATGGGAATTAGCAATGAGCAGTTCTTC. This sequence encodes CASSMGISNEQFF.